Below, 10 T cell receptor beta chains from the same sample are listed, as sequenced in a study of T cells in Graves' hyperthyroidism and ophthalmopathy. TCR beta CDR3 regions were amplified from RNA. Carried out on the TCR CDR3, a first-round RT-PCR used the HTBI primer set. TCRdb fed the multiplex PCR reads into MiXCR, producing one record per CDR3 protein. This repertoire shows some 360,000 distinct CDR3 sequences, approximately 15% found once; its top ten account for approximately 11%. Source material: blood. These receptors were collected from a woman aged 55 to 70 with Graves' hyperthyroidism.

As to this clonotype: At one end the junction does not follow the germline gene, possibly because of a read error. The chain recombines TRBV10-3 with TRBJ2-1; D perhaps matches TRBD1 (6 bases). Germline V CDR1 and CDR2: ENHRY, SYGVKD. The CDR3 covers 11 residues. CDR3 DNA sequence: TGTGCCGTCAGGGGCAGGGGTGAGCAGTTCTTC. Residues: CAVRGRGEQFF.

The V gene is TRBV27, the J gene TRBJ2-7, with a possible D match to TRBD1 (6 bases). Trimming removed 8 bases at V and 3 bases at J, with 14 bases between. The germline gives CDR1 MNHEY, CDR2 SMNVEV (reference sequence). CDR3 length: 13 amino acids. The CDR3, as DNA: TGTGCCAGCCGAAGGACAGAGATCTACGAGCAGTACTTC. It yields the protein CASRRTEIYEQYF.

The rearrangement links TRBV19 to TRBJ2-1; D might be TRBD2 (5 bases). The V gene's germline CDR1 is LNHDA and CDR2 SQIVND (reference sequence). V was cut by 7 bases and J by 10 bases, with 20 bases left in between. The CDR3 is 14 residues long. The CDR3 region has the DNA TGTGCCAGTACCATACAAGACGGAGGCACCGAGCAGTTCTTC. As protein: CASTIQDGGTEQFF.

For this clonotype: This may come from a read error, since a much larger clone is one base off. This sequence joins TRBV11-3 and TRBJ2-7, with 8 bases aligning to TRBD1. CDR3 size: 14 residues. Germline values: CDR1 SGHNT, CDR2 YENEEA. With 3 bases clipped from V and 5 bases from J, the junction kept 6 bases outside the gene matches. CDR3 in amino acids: CASSFSQGANEQYF. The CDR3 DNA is TGTGCCAGCAGCTTTAGCCAGGGGGCTAACGAGCAGTACTTC.

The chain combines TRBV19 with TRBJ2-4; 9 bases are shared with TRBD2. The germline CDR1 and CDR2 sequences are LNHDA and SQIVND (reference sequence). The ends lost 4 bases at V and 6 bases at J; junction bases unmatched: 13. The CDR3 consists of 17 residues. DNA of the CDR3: TGTGCCAGTAGTACCCGGAGTAGCGGGAGAATTGGAAACATTCAGTACTTC. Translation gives CASSTRSSGRIGNIQYF.

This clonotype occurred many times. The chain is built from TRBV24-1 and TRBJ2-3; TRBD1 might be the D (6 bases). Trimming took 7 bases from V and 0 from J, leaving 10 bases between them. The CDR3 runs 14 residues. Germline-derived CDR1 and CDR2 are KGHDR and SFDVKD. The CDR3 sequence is CATRQGSSTDTQYF. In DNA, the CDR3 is TGTGCCACCAGACAGGGATCTAGCACAGATACGCAGTATTTT.

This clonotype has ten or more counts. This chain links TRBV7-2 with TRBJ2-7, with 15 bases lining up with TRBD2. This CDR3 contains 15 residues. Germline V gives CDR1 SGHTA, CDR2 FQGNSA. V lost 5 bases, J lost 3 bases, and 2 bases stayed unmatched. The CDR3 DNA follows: TGTGCCAGCAGCCAGGGACTAGCGGGAGGCTACGAGCAGTACTTC. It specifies CASSQGLAGGYEQYF.

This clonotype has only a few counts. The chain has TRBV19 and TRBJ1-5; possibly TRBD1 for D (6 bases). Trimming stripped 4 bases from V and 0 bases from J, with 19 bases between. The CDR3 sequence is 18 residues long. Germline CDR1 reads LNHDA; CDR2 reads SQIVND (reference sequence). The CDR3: CASSKQGTQRNSNQPQHF. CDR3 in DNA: TGTGCCAGTAGTAAACAGGGTACCCAAAGAAATAGCAATCAGCCCCAGCATTTT.

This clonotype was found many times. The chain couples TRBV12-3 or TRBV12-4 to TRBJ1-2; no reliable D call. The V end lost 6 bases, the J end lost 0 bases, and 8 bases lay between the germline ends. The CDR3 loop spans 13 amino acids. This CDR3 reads CASRANTNYGYTF. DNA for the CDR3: TGTGCCAGCAGGGCTAACACTAACTATGGCTACACCTTC.

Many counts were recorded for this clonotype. CDR3 protein: CAWSVQGFEQYF. The CDR3 DNA follows: TGTGCCTGGAGTGTACAAGGGTTCGAGCAGTACTTC. The chain has TRBV30 and TRBJ2-7; D unresolved. CDR1 is GTSNPN, CDR2 SVGIG, per germline (reference sequence). Trimming took off 0 bases at V and 6 bases at J, with 9 bases between the two ends. The CDR3 runs 12 residues.